This T cell receptor (beta chain) was retrieved from a study of T cell responses to AZD1222 COVID-19 vaccine. Sequencing was performed with immunoSEQ multiplex PCR; in TCRdb, only in-frame clones are kept and a portion is missing. Of some 150,000 clones in the sample, around 86% were seen once. About this clone: Its cognate antigen is unknown.

Whole-study results and caveats: Only a handful of AZD1222 recipients were seropositive at baseline. Variant regions that are unmutated are reportedly the target of nearly half of spike-specific TCRs. Across spike, vaccine-associated CD4 TCRs were found, dominant at 160-218 and 743-854.

Deletions cut 6 bases from V and 6 bases from J, with 20 bases between. The CDR3 loop spans 15 amino acids. CDR1 is MNHEY and CDR2 is SVGAGI in the germline V gene. This sequence joins TRBV6-5 and TRBJ1-2; D is unclear. The specimen was peripheral blood, collected on day 0 of MenACWY control vaccination. This receptor was obtained from an adult in good health. The CDR3 sequence is CASSSPHAVVDGYTF. The CDR3 nucleotides read TGTGCCAGCAGCTCCCCCCATGCTGTGGTGGATGGCTACACCTTC.